Presented here are 13 T cell receptor beta chains from one specimen sequenced in a study of T cell responses to AZD1222 COVID-19 vaccine. Sequencing was performed with immunoSEQ multiplex PCR; in TCRdb, only in-frame clones are kept and a portion is missing. The data contain over 150,000 clones, 85% to 95% of them singletons. The sample consisted of peripheral blood, taken on day 0 of AZD1222 vaccination. All receptors derive from an adult in good health.

The chain is built from TRBV12-3 or TRBV12-4 and TRBJ2-1; D is perhaps TRBD2 (6 bases). This CDR3 is 13 amino acids long. Trimming removed 5 bases at V and 3 bases at J, with 8 bases between. The DNA of the CDR3 is TGTGCCAGCAGTCGCGGGGTCTACAATGAGCAGTTCTTC. Translation gives CASSRGVYNEQFF.

The chain is built from TRBV18 and TRBJ2-7; TRBD1 matches 7 bases. The J segment lost 3 bases and the V segment lost 3 bases, leaving 5 bases of the junction unmatched. The CDR3 length is 14 residues. Looked up from germline, CDR1 is KGHSH and CDR2 is LQKENI. DNA of the CDR3: TGTGCCAGCTCACCTGGACAGGAACGCTACGAGCAGTACTTC. Translated, it gives CASSPGQERYEQYF.

In DNA form, the CDR3 reads TGTGCCAGCAGCTCGCCCTGGGGGCCGAGCTCCTACAATGAGCAGTTCTTC. Its translation: CASSSPWGPSSYNEQFF. This rearrangement joins TRBV7-2 to TRBJ2-1, with D perhaps matching TRBD1 (6 bases). There are 17 residues in the CDR3. The germline V gene encodes CDR1 SGHTA and CDR2 FQGNSA. Trimming pared 4 bases from V and 0 bases from J, leaving 16 bases between.

This chain uses TRBV18 with TRBJ2-5, with D possibly TRBD2 on 5 matching bases. Germline loops: CDR1 KGHSH, CDR2 LQKENI. This CDR3 spans 14 amino acids. V was trimmed by 0 bases and J by 4 bases, leaving 9 bases between them. The CDR3 DNA reads TGTGCCAGCTCACCACCAGCGGCGCCAGAGACCCAGTACTTC. Its translation: CASSPPAAPETQYF.

The table lists this clone with a count of one. This chain links TRBV6-5 with TRBJ2-4; no reliable D call. Germline CDR1 MNHEY, CDR2 SVGAGI. The CDR3 runs 15 residues. V shed 2 bases and J shed 0 bases, with 8 bases lying between them. This chain's CDR3 is CASSYRTLAKNIQYF. The CDR3 DNA is TGTGCCAGCAGTTACAGAACGCTAGCCAAAAACATTCAGTACTTC.

This chain joins TRBV7-8 and TRBJ2-3; TRBD2 aligns across 14 bases. The trim removed 5 bases at V and 0 bases at J, leaving 7 bases unmatched. The CDR3 length is 18 residues. Germline CDR1 reads SGHVS; CDR2 reads FQNEAQ. CDR3 in amino acids: CASSPRLAGGQSTDTQYF. The CDR3 coding sequence is TGTGCCAGCAGCCCCAGACTAGCGGGGGGGCAGAGCACAGATACGCAGTATTTT.

V gene TRBV5-6 combines with J gene TRBJ1-3; 7 bases are a match to TRBD1. The junction had 8 bases not matched to a gene; V was cut back by 3 bases and J by 2 bases. CDR3 length: 16 residues. Germline V gene lookup returns CDR1 SGHDT and CDR2 YYEEEE. The CDR3: CASSSNWDRTGNTIYF. The CDR3 nucleotides are TGTGCCAGCAGCTCGAACTGGGACAGAACTGGAAACACCATATATTTT.

This clone occurred a few times. V and J are TRBV20-1 and TRBJ1-2; 7 bases fit TRBD1. Germline values: CDR1 DFQATT, CDR2 SNEGSKA (reference sequence). Trimming at V came to 3 bases and at J to 6 bases, leaving 4 bases not matched to a gene. CDR3 size: 12 residues. The CDR3 DNA reads TGCAGTGCTAGTGACAGGGTAAATGGCTACACCTTC. Protein sequence: CSASDRVNGYTF.

V usage is TRBV7-2 and J usage is TRBJ2-1; D is uncertain. This CDR3 is 15 amino acids long. Germline values: CDR1 SGHTA, CDR2 FQGNSA. V was shortened by 5 bases and J by 4 bases, with 15 bases between the two germline ends. CDR3 amino acids: CASSGKIERYNEQFF. Written as DNA, the CDR3 is TGTGCCAGCAGCGGTAAGATCGAACGGTACAATGAGCAGTTCTTC.

The CDR3 protein is CSASIRGETQYF. In DNA form, the CDR3 reads TGCAGTGCTAGTATCAGGGGGGAGACCCAGTACTTC. This sequence joins TRBV20-1 and TRBJ2-5, with 7 bases aligning to TRBD1. CDR1 is DFQATT, CDR2 SNEGSKA, per germline (reference sequence). V lost 3 bases to trimming and J lost 5 bases; unmatched junction nucleotides: 3. The CDR3 spans 12 residues.

The chain joins TRBV7-6 to TRBJ2-7; 7 nucleotides align to TRBD1. CDR1 is SGHVS and CDR2 is FNYEAQ in the germline V gene. There are 15 residues in the CDR3. V dropped 5 bases and J dropped 1; count of bases not matched to a gene: 8. CDR3 protein: CASSLTRDSSYEQYF. CDR3 nucleotides: TGTGCCAGCAGCCTTACCCGGGACAGTTCCTACGAGCAGTACTTC.

V is TRBV6-1 and J is TRBJ2-2, with 10 positions matching TRBD2. J was trimmed by 6 bases and V by 0 bases; bases with no gene match: 4. This CDR3 is built from 16 residues. Germline V gene data show CDR1 as MNHNS and CDR2 as SASEGT. CDR3 loop: CASSEAGLAGAGELFF. In DNA form, the CDR3 reads TGTGCCAGCAGTGAAGCAGGGCTAGCGGGAGCCGGGGAGCTGTTTTTT.

The V and J genes are TRBV28 and TRBJ1-1, with D unclear. The CDR3 totals 14 residues. V was pared by 2 bases and J by 5 bases, with 12 bases between. Germline values: CDR1 MDHEN, CDR2 SYDVKM. CDR3 nucleotides: TGTGCCAGCAGTTTAACAAGCGGGTGGACTGAAGCTTTCTTT. It codes for CASSLTSGWTEAFF.